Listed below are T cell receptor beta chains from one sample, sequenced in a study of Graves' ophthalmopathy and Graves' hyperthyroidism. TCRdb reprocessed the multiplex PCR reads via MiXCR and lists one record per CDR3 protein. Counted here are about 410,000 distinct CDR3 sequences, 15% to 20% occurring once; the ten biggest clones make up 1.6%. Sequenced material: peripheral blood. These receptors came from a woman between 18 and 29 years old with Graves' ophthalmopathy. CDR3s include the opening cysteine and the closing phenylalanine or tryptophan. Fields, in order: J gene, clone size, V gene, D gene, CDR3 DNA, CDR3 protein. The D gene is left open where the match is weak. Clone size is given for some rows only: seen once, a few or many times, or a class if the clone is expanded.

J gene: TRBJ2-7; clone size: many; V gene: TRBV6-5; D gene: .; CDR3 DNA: TGTGCCAGCAGTTGGGAACAGGCTTACGAGCAGTACTTC; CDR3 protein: CASSWEQAYEQYF
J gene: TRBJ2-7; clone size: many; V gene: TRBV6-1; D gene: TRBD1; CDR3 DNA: TGTGCCAGCAGGACAGGGGTCGGCTACGAGCAGTACTTC; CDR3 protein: CASRTGVGYEQYF
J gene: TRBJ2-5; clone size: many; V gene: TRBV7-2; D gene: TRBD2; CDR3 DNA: TGTGCCAGCAGCTTATTCCGGGAGGGAGAGACCCAGTACTTC; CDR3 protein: CASSLFREGETQYF
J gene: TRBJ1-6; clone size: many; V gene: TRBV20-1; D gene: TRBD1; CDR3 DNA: TGCAGTTCTAAAAGGGACAGAGCTAGTTCACCCCTCCACTTT; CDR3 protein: CSSKRDRASSPLHF
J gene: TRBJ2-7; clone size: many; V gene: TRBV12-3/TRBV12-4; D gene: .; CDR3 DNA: TGTGCCAGCAGCCTGGTCCAGAAAGAGCAGTACTTC; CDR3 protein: CASSLVQKEQYF
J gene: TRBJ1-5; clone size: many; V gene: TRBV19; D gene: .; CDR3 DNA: TGTGCCAGTAGTATATATAAGGACCCCACCAATCAGCCCCAGCATTTT; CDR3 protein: CASSIYKDPTNQPQHF
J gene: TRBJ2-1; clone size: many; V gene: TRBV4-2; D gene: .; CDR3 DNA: TGTGCCAGCAGCCAAGAGAAAGGAGGGGGCGGCTACAATGAGCAGTTCTTC; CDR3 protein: CASSQEKGGGGYNEQFF
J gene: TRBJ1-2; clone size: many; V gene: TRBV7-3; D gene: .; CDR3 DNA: TGTGCCAGCAGCTCAACCCGGGACGCTGGGAGTGGCTACACCTTC; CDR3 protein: CASSSTRDAGSGYTF
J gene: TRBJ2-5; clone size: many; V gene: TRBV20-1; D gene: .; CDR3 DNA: TGCAGTGCTAGAGATCTAACGGGAGTTGAGACCCAGTACTTC; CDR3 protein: CSARDLTGVETQYF
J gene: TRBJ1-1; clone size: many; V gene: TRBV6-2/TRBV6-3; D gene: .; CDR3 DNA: TGTGCCAGCAGTTCCAGGGTGCGGCAGTTTGAAGCTTTCTTT; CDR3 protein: CASSSRVRQFEAFF
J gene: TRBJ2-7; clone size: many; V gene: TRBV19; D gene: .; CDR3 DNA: TGTGCCAGTAGTATACATACAGGGCCGAACGAGCAGTACTTC; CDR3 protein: CASSIHTGPNEQYF
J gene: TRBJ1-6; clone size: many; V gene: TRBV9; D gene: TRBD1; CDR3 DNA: TGTGCCAGCAGCGGAAAGACAGGGGGATCCTATAATTCACCCCTCCACTTT; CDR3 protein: CASSGKTGGSYNSPLHF
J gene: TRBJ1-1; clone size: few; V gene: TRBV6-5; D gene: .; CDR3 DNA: TGTGCCAGCAGTTACACTAGCACAGCGAACACTGAAGCTTTCTTT; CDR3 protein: CASSYTSTANTEAFF
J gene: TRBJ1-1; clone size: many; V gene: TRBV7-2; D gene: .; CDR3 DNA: TGTGCCAGCAGCTCACAGGGAAGAAGAACTGAAGCTTTCTTT; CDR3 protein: CASSSQGRRTEAFF
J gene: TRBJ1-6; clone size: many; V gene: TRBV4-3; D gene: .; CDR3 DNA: TGCGCCAGCAGCCAGTCCGGGACGCAGGCTGCACCCCTCCACTTT; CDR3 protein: CASSQSGTQAAPLHF
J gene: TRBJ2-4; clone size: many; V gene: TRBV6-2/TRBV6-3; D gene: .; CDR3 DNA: TGTGCCAGCACTCGGGACCTAGCCAAAAACATTCAGTACTTC; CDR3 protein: CASTRDLAKNIQYF
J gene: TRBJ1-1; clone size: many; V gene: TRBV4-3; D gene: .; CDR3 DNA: TGCGCCAGCAGCCCGACATTACAGCTTGAAGCTTTCTTT; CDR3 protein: CASSPTLQLEAFF
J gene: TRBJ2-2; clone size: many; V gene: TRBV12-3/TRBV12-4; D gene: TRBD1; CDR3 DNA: TGTGCCAGCAGTTTACGTACAGGGGTAATGAGCACCGGGGAGCTGTTTTTT; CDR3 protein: CASSLRTGVMSTGELFF
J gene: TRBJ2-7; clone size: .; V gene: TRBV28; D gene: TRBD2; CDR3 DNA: TGTGCCAGCAGTTTTTGGTGGGTGCGCAGGGAGGGCTACGAGCAGTACTTC; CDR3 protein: CASSFWWVRREGYEQYF
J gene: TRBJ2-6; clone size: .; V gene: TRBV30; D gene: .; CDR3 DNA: TGTGCCTGGAGGGGCCCCAACGTCCTGACTTTC; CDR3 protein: CAWRGPNVLTF
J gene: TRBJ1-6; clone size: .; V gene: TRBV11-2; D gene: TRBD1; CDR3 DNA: TGTGCCAGCAGCCCGACAGGGAGTAATTCACCCCTCCACTTT; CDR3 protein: CASSPTGSNSPLHF
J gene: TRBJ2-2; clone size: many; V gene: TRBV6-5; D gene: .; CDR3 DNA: TGTGCCAGCAGTTATCCGTACACCGGGGAGCTGTTTTTT; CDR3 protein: CASSYPYTGELFF
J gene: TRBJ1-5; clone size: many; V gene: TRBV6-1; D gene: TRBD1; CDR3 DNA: TGTGCCAGCAGTGGGCCGGACAGGGGCGGCAATCAGCCCCAGCATTTT; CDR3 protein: CASSGPDRGGNQPQHF
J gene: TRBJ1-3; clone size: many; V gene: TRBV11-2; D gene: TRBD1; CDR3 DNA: TGTGCCAGCTCAACCGAAGGGACAGCAAGAAACACCATATATTTT; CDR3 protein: CASSTEGTARNTIYF
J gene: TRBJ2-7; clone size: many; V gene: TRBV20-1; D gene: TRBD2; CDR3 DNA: TGCAGTGCTCCGAGACTAGCGGGAGCCGAGCAGTACTTC; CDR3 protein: CSAPRLAGAEQYF
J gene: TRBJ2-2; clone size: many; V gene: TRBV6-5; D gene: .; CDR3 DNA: TGTGCCAGCAGTTACTCCTTCTCAGGGGCGCGGACCGGGGAGCTGTTTTTT; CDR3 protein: CASSYSFSGARTGELFF
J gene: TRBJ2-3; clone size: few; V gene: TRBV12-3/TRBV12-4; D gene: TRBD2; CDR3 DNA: TGTGCCAGCAGTCTAGCGGGAGGGGGGGTTGGTACGCAGTATTTT; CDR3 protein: CASSLAGGGVGTQYF
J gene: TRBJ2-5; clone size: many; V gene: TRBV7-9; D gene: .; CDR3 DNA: TGTGCCAGCAGCGACTCCTCGCTGGCTCGAGAGACCCAGTACTTC; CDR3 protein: CASSDSSLARETQYF
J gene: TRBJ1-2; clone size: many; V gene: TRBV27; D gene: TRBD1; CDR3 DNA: TGTGCCAGCAGTTTATCGGCTCAGGGGGGGGTCTATGGCTACACCTTC; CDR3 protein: CASSLSAQGGVYGYTF
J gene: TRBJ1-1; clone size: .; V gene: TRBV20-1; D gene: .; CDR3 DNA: TGCAGTGCTAGATTGAGAAAGGACACTGAAGCTTTCTTT; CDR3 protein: CSARLRKDTEAFF
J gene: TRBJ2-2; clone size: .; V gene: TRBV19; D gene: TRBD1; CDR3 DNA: TGTGCCAGCACCCCTCCGGACAGGGCGTCATCTATCGCCGGGGAGCTGTTTTTT; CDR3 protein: CASTPPDRASSIAGELFF
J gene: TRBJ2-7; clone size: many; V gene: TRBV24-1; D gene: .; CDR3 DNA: TGTGCCACCAGTGTGACAGGTGAAACCTACGAGCAGTACTTC; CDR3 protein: CATSVTGETYEQYF
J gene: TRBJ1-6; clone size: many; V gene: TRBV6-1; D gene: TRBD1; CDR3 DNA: TGTGCCAGCAGTGGCGGACAGGGGATTAGTTCACCCCTCCACTTT; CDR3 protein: CASSGGQGISSPLHF
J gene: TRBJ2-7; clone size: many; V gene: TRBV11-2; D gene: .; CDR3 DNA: TGTGCCAGCAGCTTAGTTGGACGTTACGAGCAGTACTTC; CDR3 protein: CASSLVGRYEQYF
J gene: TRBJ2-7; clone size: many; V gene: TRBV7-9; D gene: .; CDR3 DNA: TGTGCCAGCAGCTTAGAGGGAGGACCCTCCTACGAGCAGTACTTC; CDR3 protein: CASSLEGGPSYEQYF
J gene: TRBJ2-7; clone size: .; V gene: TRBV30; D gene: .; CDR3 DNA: TGTGCCTGGAAAATCCAGGCTTCCTACGAGCAGTACTTC; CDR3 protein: CAWKIQASYEQYF
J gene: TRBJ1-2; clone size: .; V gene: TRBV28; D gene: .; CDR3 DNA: TGTGCCAGCATCTCAGGGCAGATCGCCTATGGCTACACCTTC; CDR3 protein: CASISGQIAYGYTF
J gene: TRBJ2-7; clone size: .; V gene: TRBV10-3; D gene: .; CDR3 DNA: TGTGCCATCAGTGAGTCGAAGGTGGGAGTGAGCGAGCAGTACTTC; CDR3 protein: CAISESKVGVSEQYF
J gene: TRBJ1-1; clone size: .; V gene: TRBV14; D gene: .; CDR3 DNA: TGTGCCAGCAGCCAAACCAGGGACGGTGAAGCTTTCTTT; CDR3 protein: CASSQTRDGEAFF
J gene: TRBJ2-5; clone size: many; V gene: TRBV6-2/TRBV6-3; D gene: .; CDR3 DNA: TGTGCCAGCAGCCGGACGGCGGAAGAGACCCAGTACTTC; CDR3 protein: CASSRTAEETQYF
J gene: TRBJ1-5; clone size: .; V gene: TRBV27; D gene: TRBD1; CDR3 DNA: TGTGCCAGCAGTGAAAAAGGGGGACAGGTGAGCAATCAGCCCCAGCATTTT; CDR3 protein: CASSEKGGQVSNQPQHF
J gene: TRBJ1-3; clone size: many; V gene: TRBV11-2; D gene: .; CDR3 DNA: TGTGCCAGCAGCTTCATGGGGCCCGCCTTTGACCGGGGAAACACCATATATTTT; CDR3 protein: CASSFMGPAFDRGNTIYF
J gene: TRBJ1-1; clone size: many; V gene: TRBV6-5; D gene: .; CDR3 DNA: TGTGCCAGCAGTTACCGGGGGTTTAACACTGAAGCTTTCTTT; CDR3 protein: CASSYRGFNTEAFF
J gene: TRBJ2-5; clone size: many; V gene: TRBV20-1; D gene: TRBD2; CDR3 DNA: TGCAGTGCTACGACTAGCGGGAGGGCGAAGGAGACCCAGTACTTC; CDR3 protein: CSATTSGRAKETQYF
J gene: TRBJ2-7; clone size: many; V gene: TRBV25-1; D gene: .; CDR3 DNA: TGTGCCAGCAGTGACAGGTTCTCCTACGAGCAGTACTTC; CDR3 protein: CASSDRFSYEQYF
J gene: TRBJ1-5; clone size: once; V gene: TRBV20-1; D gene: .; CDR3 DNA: TGCAGTGCCCGGGGCCGCTATAGCAATCAGCCCCAGCATTTT; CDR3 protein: CSARGRYSNQPQHF